The 25 T cell receptor beta chains reported below all come from one sample, sequenced in a study of blood T cell repertoires in COVID-19 (dated by TCRdb to 2020 to 2021). Library method: the immunoSEQ multiplex PCR assay. TCRdb stores this immuneACCESS table with in-frame sequences only. Part of the clones is absent; in the studies checked, under half of the shortfall reflects unresolved V genes, and no reason is known for the rest. For this sample there are fewer than 150,000 clones; around four fifths appear just once. 18% of the sample belongs to the ten largest clones. The sequenced sample consisted of PBMCs or T cells enriched from blood (not recorded which). The receptors here all came from a man aged 25 to 40 who had recovered from COVID-19.

As for this clone: At the DNA level, this CDR3 is encoded by other sequences in the same sample as well. This chain links TRBV24-1 with TRBJ2-2, with 9 bases identical to TRBD1. CDR3 length: 16 residues. Trimming removed 3 bases from V and 5 bases from J; junction bases left unmatched: 6. Germline V gene sequence: CDR1 KGHDR, CDR2 SFDVKD. The CDR3 sequence: CATSDPRTGETGELFF. The CDR3 nucleotides are TGTGCCACCAGTGATCCCCGGACAGGGGAAACCGGGGAGCTGTTTTTT.

This clone was observed many times. The chain is built from TRBV4-2 and TRBJ2-7; D possibly corresponds to TRBD1 (5 bases). Trimming removed 6 bases at V and 2 bases at J, with 17 bases between. The germline CDR1 and CDR2 sequences are LGHNA and YNFKEQ. The CDR3 has 15 amino acids. The CDR3 DNA follows: TGTGCCAGCAGTTCGCTCGGAGACAGAACCTACGAGCAGTACTTC. Translation: CASSSLGDRTYEQYF.

This clone was seen only a few times. This chain joins TRBV7-8 and TRBJ1-5; D possibly corresponds to TRBD1 (5 bases). CDR1 SGHVS and CDR2 FQNEAQ come from the germline V gene. The CDR3 sequence is 14 residues long. The V and J ends lost 2 bases and 4 bases respectively, with 9 bases between them. CDR3 nucleotide sequence: TGTGCCAGCAGCTTATCGGGGGGGAATCAGCCCCAGCATTTT. It is translated as CASSLSGGNQPQHF.

V usage is TRBV11-2 and J usage is TRBJ1-1; TRBD1 aligns across 12 bases. The CDR3 length is 14 residues. V lost 5 bases and J lost 6; bases outside the gene matches: 4. Germline V gives CDR1 SGHAT, CDR2 FQNNGV. CDR3 sequence: CASSPGTGGPEAFF. The CDR3 region has the DNA TGTGCCAGCAGCCCTGGGACAGGGGGCCCTGAAGCTTTCTTT.

This sequence joins TRBV7-9 and TRBJ2-3; 7 nucleotides line up with TRBD1. After removal of 4 bases from V and 3 bases from J, the junction contained 10 bases not matched to a gene. This CDR3 is 16 amino acids long. Germline lookup yields CDR1 SEHNR and CDR2 FQNEAQ (reference sequence). As DNA, the CDR3 is TGTGCCAGCAGCTCCGACAGGGCCCCGGGGACAGATACGCAGTATTTT. The encoded protein is CASSSDRAPGTDTQYF.

This sequence joins TRBV9 and TRBJ1-1, with a tentative D call TRBD1 (5 bases). V shed 0 bases and J shed 5 bases, with 14 bases lying between them. Per the germline V gene, CDR1 is SGDLS and CDR2 is YYNGEE. The CDR3 has 15 amino acids. The CDR3: CASSVEGQGWTEAFF. The DNA for the CDR3 is TGTGCCAGCAGCGTAGAGGGGCAGGGCTGGACTGAAGCTTTCTTT.

The chain couples TRBV27 to TRBJ2-4; TRBD2 matches at 9 bases. V was clipped by 5 bases and J by 8 bases; unmatched bases: 13. Per germline, CDR1 MNHEY and CDR2 SMNVEV (reference sequence). CDR3 length: 16 amino acids. CDR3 in DNA: TGTGCCAGCAGTCCCCGACCACTAGCGGGCGCGGACATTCAGTACTTC. Translation gives CASSPRPLAGADIQYF.

The chain is built from TRBV30 and TRBJ1-5; a weak D match, TRBD1 (6 bases). V lost 3 bases and J 6 bases, leaving 15 bases between the germline ends. Germline V CDR1 and CDR2: GTSNPN, SVGIG (reference sequence). The CDR3 runs 14 residues. The CDR3 protein is CAWSPNRVSQPQHF. The CDR3 DNA reads as TGTGCCTGGAGCCCCAACAGGGTTAGTCAGCCCCAGCATTTT.

The V gene is TRBV10-1, the J gene TRBJ2-5; weak D call: TRBD2 (6 bases). Germline loops: CDR1 WNHNN, CDR2 SYGVQD (reference sequence). V was shortened by 4 bases and J by 1 base, with 7 bases between the two germline ends. The CDR3 loop spans 13 amino acids. The CDR3 reads CASSGGLQETQYF. DNA for the CDR3: TGCGCCAGCAGTGGGGGACTCCAAGAGACCCAGTACTTC.

This sequence joins TRBV7-9 and TRBJ1-4, with TRBD1 matching 7 bases. This CDR3 region has 15 residues. Germline loops: CDR1 SEHNR, CDR2 FQNEAQ (reference sequence). V was pared by 5 bases and J by 12 bases, with 15 bases of the junction left unmatched. CDR3 DNA: TGTGCCAGCAGCGTCGCCGACAGGGATATGGGACAACTGTTTTTT. It yields the protein CASSVADRDMGQLFF.

The chain carries TRBV12-3 or TRBV12-4 and TRBJ1-1; D gene uncertain. V was pared by 6 bases and J by 0 bases, with 8 bases between. This CDR3 is 13 amino acids long. The CDR3 nucleotides are TGTGCCAGCAGCAGAGGATTGAACACTGAAGCTTTCTTT. Protein sequence: CASSRGLNTEAFF.

V gene TRBV9 combines with J gene TRBJ1-6, with 7 nucleotides matching TRBD1. Per germline, CDR1 SGDLS and CDR2 YYNGEE. V lost 0 bases to trimming and J lost 3 bases; unmatched junction nucleotides: 3. This CDR3 contains 16 residues. For the CDR3, the DNA is TGTGCCAGCAGCGTAGGTTCAGGGGGCTATAATTCACCCCTCCACTTT. This sequence encodes CASSVGSGGYNSPLHF.

The chain is built from TRBV6-5 and TRBJ2-5; D is undetermined. Germline loops: CDR1 MNHEY, CDR2 SVGAGI. The CDR3 spans 12 residues. V lost 7 bases and J 4 bases, leaving 10 bases between the germline ends. CDR3 nucleotides: TGTGCCAGCACCCGGCTAGGAGAGACCCAGTACTTC. This codes for CASTRLGETQYF.

This clone was recorded once. The chain links TRBV9 to TRBJ2-4, with 7 nucleotides matching TRBD2. Losses at the gene ends were 0 bases for V and 6 bases for J; bases not matched to a gene: 12. Germline loops: CDR1 SGDLS, CDR2 YYNGEE. The CDR3 consists of 17 residues. CDR3 sequence (DNA): TGTGCCAGCAGCGTAGCTAGCAGCGGGGCCCTCGGAAACATTCAGTACTTC. This sequence encodes CASSVASSGALGNIQYF.

J is TRBJ1-6 and V is TRBV11-2; D perhaps matches TRBD1 (5 bases). The CDR3 loop spans 15 amino acids. V was cut by 2 bases and J by 6 bases, with 11 bases left in between. CDR1 is SGHAT, CDR2 FQNNGV, per germline. The CDR3 nucleotides read TGTGCCAGCAGCTTAAGCAGGACACTTAATTCACCCCTCCACTTT. This encodes CASSLSRTLNSPLHF.

The chain is built from TRBV6-1 and TRBJ1-2; D remains unclear. CDR3 length: 18 residues. Germline V gene data show CDR1 as MNHNS and CDR2 as SASEGT. The V end was cut by 1 base, the J end by 4 bases, with 22 bases between. Written as DNA, the CDR3 is TGTGCCAGCAGTGAAGAGAGGAGCACCCGGTCCTACTTCTATGGCTACACCTTC. This gives the protein CASSEERSTRSYFYGYTF.

This clone has a single count. The chain links TRBV5-4 to TRBJ2-1; no clear D. There are 15 residues in the CDR3. V lost 0 bases, J lost 0 bases, and 7 bases lay in between. Germline loops: CDR1 SGHNT, CDR2 YYREEE (reference sequence). CDR3 nucleotide sequence: TGTGCCAGCAGCTTGGCCTGGAGCTCCTACAATGAGCAGTTCTTC. As protein: CASSLAWSSYNEQFF.

The chain combines TRBV4-2 with TRBJ2-2; tentative D call: TRBD2 (6 bases). The CDR3 extends over 15 amino acids. CDR1 and CDR2 from the germline V gene are LGHNA and YNFKEQ. V shed 4 bases and J shed 4 bases, with 13 bases lying between them. The CDR3 region is CASSPRDSSTGELFF. The CDR3 DNA is TGTGCCAGCAGCCCACGGGACTCCTCCACCGGGGAGCTGTTTTTT.

The chain recombines TRBV5-6 with TRBJ1-2; D may be TRBD1 (5 bases). The CDR3 consists of 14 residues. V was clipped by 0 bases and J by 4 bases, with 10 bases between them. Germline lookup yields CDR1 SGHDT and CDR2 YYEEEE. The CDR3 DNA reads TGTGCCAGCAGCTTGGACAGGCAGATCTATGGCTACACCTTC. Translated: CASSLDRQIYGYTF.

The rearrangement links TRBV7-2 to TRBJ2-7, with 7 bases aligning to TRBD1. Germline CDR1 and CDR2: SGHTA and FQGNSA. The CDR3 has 14 amino acids. V lost 6 bases and J lost 3; bases outside the gene matches: 8. DNA of the CDR3: TGTGCCAGCAGTCGGACAGGCCAGGGCTACGAGCAGTACTTC. Translated, it gives CASSRTGQGYEQYF. Supplemented by reference TRBV7-2 and TRBJ2-7, the full variable domain reads GAGVSQSPSNKVTEKGKDVELRCDPISGHTALYWYRQSLGQGLEFLIYFQGNSAPDKSGLPSDRFSAERTGGSVSTLTIQRTQQEDSAVYLCASSRTGQGYEQYFGPGTRLTVT.

This chain connects TRBV7-9 to TRBJ2-3, with D unresolved. The germline CDR1 and CDR2 sequences are SEHNR and FQNEAQ (reference sequence). The CDR3 spans 16 residues. Deletions cut 0 bases from V and 2 bases from J, with 12 bases between. The chain's CDR3 is CASSLALVQNTDTQYF. The CDR3 DNA reads TGTGCCAGCAGCTTAGCGCTTGTACAGAACACAGATACGCAGTATTTT.

This clone was observed a few times. The rearrangement uses TRBV7-8 and TRBJ1-4, with TRBD1 matching 9 bases. Trimming cost V 3 bases and J 8 bases; bases outside gene matches: 7. The CDR3 sequence is 15 residues long. CDR1 and CDR2 from the germline V gene are SGHVS and FQNEAQ. Written as DNA, the CDR3 is TGTGCCAGCAGCTTTCTGGGACAGGGCGGAGAAAAACTGTTTTTT. Amino acids: CASSFLGQGGEKLFF.

In its sample, this clone was seen a few times. The chain is built from TRBV6-5 and TRBJ1-6; 8 nucleotides align to TRBD1. The ends lost 5 bases at V and 9 bases at J; junction bases unmatched: 3. Germline CDR1 and CDR2: MNHEY and SVGAGI. This CDR3 has 13 residues. In DNA, the CDR3 is TGTGCCAGCAGTCGTACAGGGGGTTCACCCCTCCACTTT. Translated: CASSRTGGSPLHF.

This clone appeared a single time. This sequence joins TRBV5-8 and TRBJ1-1; tentative D call: TRBD1 (6 bases). Trimming stripped 0 bases from V and 3 bases from J, with 9 bases between. The CDR3 spans 14 residues. Germline V CDR1 and CDR2: SGHTS, YDEGEE. The CDR3 region has the DNA TGTGCCAGCAGCTTGGCTCAGGGGTACACTGAAGCTTTCTTT. Its translation: CASSLAQGYTEAFF.

The gene calls are TRBV10-2 and TRBJ2-3; TRBD1 matches at 7 bases. The CDR3 contains 16 residues. Unmatched junction bases numbered 8, after V lost 5 bases and J lost 0 bases. Germline CDR1 and CDR2: WSHSY and SAAADI. The CDR3 sequence is CASSQRQGPSTDTQYF. The DNA of the CDR3 is TGCGCCAGCAGTCAACGACAGGGACCTAGCACAGATACGCAGTATTTT.